In its sample, the clone carrying this T cell receptor (beta chain) was seen a few times. At one end, the junction sequence differs from germline, possibly due to a read error. The sample comes from a study of blood T cells in healthy people across ages. It was with a sample-barcoded 5' primer and a J-beta primer mix that a second PCR of about 6 to 12 cycles was run. TCRdb reprocessed the 5' RACE reads via MiXCR and lists one record per CDR3 protein. The table has roughly 1.5 million distinct CDR3 sequences, about 42% seen once. The source of this sequence is a woman aged 18-30 years in good health. The sequencing input was blood.

DNA of the CDR3: TGTGCCGGCAGTTTGGTATCGGGGTGGGGCACAGATACGCAGTATTTT. As protein: CAGSLVSGWGTDTQYF. This sequence joins TRBV27 and TRBJ2-3, with a weak D call TRBD2 (5 bases). CDR1 MNHEY and CDR2 SMNVEV come from the germline V gene (reference sequence). The CDR3 is made up of 16 amino acids.